This T cell receptor (beta chain) derives from a study of T cells in Graves' hyperthyroidism and ophthalmopathy (dated by TCRdb to between 2018 and 2020). For context, the study as a whole: Peripheral blood was sampled at the time of initial diagnosis, prior to any treatment. To identify distinguishing TCR V-J signatures, a discovery cohort of about a hundred patients was used, comprising roughly 45 with Graves' ophthalmopathy and around 60 with stable Graves' hyperthyroidism. An independent validation cohort of around 19 hyperthyroidism patients and about 15 patients who later progressed to ophthalmopathy tested prospective prediction of ophthalmopathy. The 75 to 100 discovery patients were randomly split 7:3 into training and test sets. In addition, the study compared T-cell repertoires in thyroid tissue and in blood from five to seven Graves' hyperthyroidism patients. Following sampling, methimazole starting at 30 mg daily was given to hyperthyroidism patients, and high-dose intravenous methylprednisolone was given to ophthalmopathy patients. TCR Vbeta CDR3 sequencing of 130 to 150 peripheral blood samples (under 45 ophthalmopathy, 75 hyperthyroidism and roughly 17 progressor patients) is reported in the paper. The paper as a whole reports these results and caveats: No statistical method was used to set the sample size in advance, and investigators knew the group allocation. Most expanded thyroid clonotypes (frequency above 0.001) were also found in blood, which suggests that blood repertoires may mirror thyroid immune responses. A model built on a 13 V-J signature distinguished ophthalmopathy from stable hyperthyroidism, reaching 87.88% sensitivity and under 84% specificity in cross-validation and 80%/75% in testing. In validation, progression to ophthalmopathy was predicted by the model with about 70% sensitivity and 72.22% specificity, a median of approximately 6.5 months before onset.

Hyperthyroidism patients were aged 18 to 65 years and newly diagnosed, with disease duration of less than 2 months. Exclusion was applied to patients with uncontrolled infections, other autoimmune diseases, pregnancy or lactation. Diagnoses were based on clinical symptoms, serum thyroxine and TRAb, thyroid ultrasound and orbital computed tomography. For progressor patients, blood was drawn at the first diagnosis of hyperthyroidism, before any ophthalmopathy symptoms had appeared. PBMCs were isolated from roughly 10 ml of fresh peripheral blood by Ficoll-Paque density gradient centrifugation. Progressor patients were first diagnosed with Graves' hyperthyroidism and then developed ophthalmopathy during follow-up. Total RNA was extracted using Trizol reagent, and RNA quality was assessed on an Agilent 2100 Bioanalyzer. V gives up 5 bases and J gives up 4 bases, and the segment between their germline ends measures 18 bases. The CDR3 goes from the cysteine to the phenylalanine over 14 residues. Of the read, only the CDR3 DNA is kept; its 42 bases are in frame from base 1. The germline V gene (reference sequence) provides CDR1 GTSNPN and CDR2 SVGIG.

The TCR beta CDR3 regions were amplified from the RNA transcripts. A first-round RT-PCR of the TCR CDR3 used the HTBI primer set with the Qiagen OneStep RT-PCR kit. The libraries were constructed in a second round of multiplex PCR and then size-selected and purified. The libraries were sequenced on an Illumina HiSeq2000 using paired-end 100 bp reads. The paper's data handling went like this. SOAPnuke was used to process the raw data, throwing out any read that contained adapters or uncalled bases, had a mean Phred below 15, or lacked an exact constant-primer or identifier match. COPE v1.2.5 was used to merge high-quality paired reads, and clonotypes were defined as unique nucleotide sequences. MiTCR v1.1 was used to align clonotypes to the IMGT TRBV, TRBD and TRBJ reference segments. Analysis was restricted to V-J combinations with a frequency above 0.0001, which covered roughly 99% of repertoires. The TCS score was defined as the ratio of F50 (clonal expansion) to E x V (chaos), calculated using BLOSUM62-based TCRdist between CDR3 peptides within each V-J. Welch's t-statistics and random forest reduced fewer than 600 V-J features to 10 to 15, which were used in a naive Bayes classifier (R e1071). Using fastp at Q25 and MiXCR, TCRdb reprocessed the public reads and kept productive beta chains. Each CDR3 protein gets just one entry, which takes the most common genes and DNA from the rows behind it. These V and J calls are TCRdb output, not the study's own analysis. The sample contains roughly 380,000 distinct CDR3 sequences, less than 15% of them found a single time. The top ten clonotypes cover about a fifth of the sample.

This clonotype was picked up a small number of times. The antigen it binds to is not known. No qualities accompany the bases; no much larger clone lies one base away. The sequence is built from TRBV30 and TRBJ2-7, and TRBD1 may be the D gene, going by 5 matching bases. The receptor comes from a man aged 25 to 45 with Graves' hyperthyroidism that later progressed to Graves' ophthalmopathy. Input material: blood. The nucleotide sequence reads TGTGCCTGGGTGGGTAGGGGCAGGCGTTACGAGCAGTACTTC. This codes for CAWVGRGRRYEQYF. When the CDR3 is completed using the reference TRBV30 and TRBJ2-7 genes on either side, the full variable domain is SQTIHQWPATLVQPVGSPLSLECTVEGTSNPNLYWYRQAAGRGLQLLFYSVGIGQISSEVPQNLSASRPQDRQFILSSKKLLLSDSGFYLCAWVGRGRRYEQYFGPGTRLTVT.